This record concerns one TCR beta chain sequence. Its antigen is currently not known. An end of the junction differs from the germline gene, which may be a read error. The data belong to a study of T-cell reconstitution after alpha-beta-depleted transplantation in children (dated by TCRdb to between 2015 and 2016). Regarding the research as a whole: T-cell immune reconstitution after TCRalphabeta/CD19-depleted allogeneic hematopoietic cell transplantation in children was quantitatively tracked in the study by means of TCR repertoire profiling.

Including the terminal cysteine and phenylalanine, the CDR3 comprises 13 residues. Only CDR3 DNA is held: 39 bases, read in frame from base 1. The library was generated by PCR. The data were produced on an Illumina HiSeq 2500. To normalize quantification of the TCRbeta repertoire, the TCR libraries were built with molecular barcoding that relied on unique molecular identifiers. TCRdb redid the processing of the public reads, applying fastp at Q25 and MiXCR, and retained in-frame beta chains. Every distinct CDR3 protein forms one entry, paired with its most common genes and DNA. Present in this sample are under 350,000 distinct CDR3 sequences, more than 9% of which were seen just once. Of the sample, roughly a tenth falls within the top ten clones.

Here the chain combines TRBV12-3 or TRBV12-4 and TRBJ2-2; TRBD2 lines up with 8 middle nucleotides. Sequences were derived from PBMCs from the stem cell graft donor, sampled from the stem cell graft. The receptor comes from a human donor who donated a stem cell graft to a child with SCID. The CDR3 here reads CASSFGLAGVLFF. The nucleotide sequence is given as TGTGCCAGCAGTTTCGGACTAGCCGGGGTGCTGTTTTTT.